Sequencing of this TCR beta chain was carried out in a study of PD-1 blockade in classical Hodgkin lymphoma (dated by TCRdb to 2019 to 2021). As for the study more broadly: Nivolumab dosing was 3 mg/kg intravenously every 2 weeks, continuing until either disease progression or unacceptable toxicity. The study used CyTOF and TCR beta sequencing to define a peripheral blood immune signature of response to PD-1 blockade in classical Hodgkin lymphoma.

According to the study, the label for this sample's time point signals: cycle 2 day 1 (C2D1) of nivolumab. All trial patients had relapsed after autologous stem cell transplantation, with cohorts A, B and C differing in prior brentuximab vedotin exposure. The trial cohort comprised 56 patients with relapsed/refractory classical Hodgkin lymphoma whose best overall responses were complete response, partial response or progressive disease. In the multi-cohort phase II CheckMate 205 trial, trial patients received single-agent nivolumab. An independent review committee assessed best overall response by applying the 2007 International Working Group response criteria. Trial PBMCs were obtained immediately prior to nivolumab initiation (C1D1) and on therapy at cycle 2 day 1 and cycle 4 day 1. Peripheral blood was collected in 8 mL Vacutainer Cell Preparation Tubes, from which PBMCs were isolated by centrifugation and then cryopreserved.

Regarding this clone: Its specific antigen is unknown. Per-nucleotide qualities are absent, and no much larger clonotype sits a single base away.

Genomic DNA was extracted with the Qiagen DNeasy kit from unsorted PBMCs and from negatively selected CD4+ and CD8+ fractions. Using primers that anneal to V and J segments, immunoSEQ multiplex PCR amplified the TCR beta CDR3 regions. A synthetic immune receptor repertoire was used to minimize amplification bias, and any residual bias was removed computationally once sequencing was done. The paper's data handling went like this. Repertoire diversity was quantified as the Shannon entropy index using custom Python scripts. Unsorted, CD4+ and CD8+ repertoires were examined separately, except in combined analyses, for which CD4+ and CD8+ sequences were merged in silico. A clone was considered expanded if an increase in frequency of at least 2-fold after treatment relative to C1D1 was found, and a pseudocount of 0.5 was applied to clones undetected at baseline. Clones with 0 or 1 copy at C1D1 were classified as singleton clones, and clones with 2 or more copies were classified as non-singleton clones. Clones expanded in unsorted samples were annotated as CD4+, CD8+ or unknown by matching protein sequences in sorted samples from the same patient. Diversity changes from C1D1 to C4D1 were tested in paired samples using Wilcoxon tests. TCRdb limited this immuneACCESS table to in-frame rearrangements with V and J called. A share of clones is missing; checked studies link under half to unresolved V genes, and the rest is unexplained. V, J and clone size are those of that table, while D and trimming were read from the DNA. Across this sample there are 40,000 to 60,000 clones, with just under 75% seen only once. Jointly, the top ten make up less than 15% of the sample.

Broader findings and caveats from the paper: Lower diversity was seen in patients whose nivolumab began less than 1 year after ASCT, and these patients were left out of later analyses so that immune reconstitution would not confound the results. Baseline diversity similar to that of newly diagnosed patients was observed in trial patients achieving complete response, whereas significantly lower diversity was observed in partial responders and progressors. Baseline TCR diversity was reported as lower in newly diagnosed patients than in healthy donors, and lower still in relapsed/refractory patients. A significant rise by C4D1 was seen in CD4+ but not CD8+ TCR diversity (p=0.0027 vs p=0.16), with the rise being most apparent in complete responders (p=0.02). The study covered only a single clinical trial cohort, and the causes of the repertoire differences, possibly disease activity or prior therapy, were still not defined.

From the germline V gene (reference sequence), CDR1 is SEHNR and CDR2 is FQNEAQ. The CDR3 contains 15 residues, cysteine and phenylalanine counted. Only the CDR3 DNA is retained, 45 bases long and in frame from the first base. Unmatched junction bases come to 2, with V trimmed by 0 bases and J by 5 bases. The clonotype was recovered from a human donor with classical Hodgkin lymphoma. The chain couples TRBV7-9 to TRBJ1-2; 11 central bases correspond to TRBD1. The starting material was peripheral blood mononuclear cells (PBMCs), obtained before the second cycle of nivolumab. The nucleotide sequence is given as TGTGCCAGCAGCTTAGCGGGACAGGGGGTATATGGCTACACCTTC. This translates into CASSLAGQGVYGYTF.